Below, 9 T cell receptor beta chains from the same sample are listed, as sequenced in a study of blood T cell repertoires in COVID-19 (dated by TCRdb to 2018 to 2021). To prepare the library, the immunoSEQ multiplex PCR assay was applied. The clones in this table, taken by TCRdb from immuneACCESS, are in-frame only. Not every clone is retained; where verified, under half of the shortfall comes from an unresolved V gene, and the cause of the rest is unknown. The sample table shows over 100,000 clones, and 75% to 90% are seen once. Roughly 0.83% of the sample is in the top ten clones. Sequencing input: peripheral blood. These TCRs come from an older woman with acute or convalescent COVID-19.

The chain links TRBV7-2 to TRBJ2-5, with 13 bases matching TRBD2. Unmatched junction bases numbered 10, after V lost 5 bases and J lost 4 bases. Germline-derived CDR1 and CDR2 are SGHTA and FQGNSA. CDR3 size: 17 residues. The chain's CDR3 is CASSLGLAGVGAETQYF. Here the CDR3 DNA reads TGTGCCAGCAGCCTCGGACTAGCGGGGGTCGGAGCAGAGACCCAGTACTTC.

The V call is TRBV29-1, the J call TRBJ2-1; 9 positions agree with TRBD1. The junction had 4 bases not matched to a gene; V was cut back by 6 bases and J by 7 bases. Germline V gene lookup returns CDR1 SQVTM and CDR2 ANQGSEA. The CDR3 runs to 12 residues. CDR3 protein: CSVGTGNNEQFF. The CDR3 DNA is TGCAGCGTCGGGACAGGGAATAATGAGCAGTTCTTC.

This chain joins TRBV12-3 or TRBV12-4 and TRBJ2-3; 7 nucleotides align to TRBD2. The CDR3 sequence is 12 residues long. V dropped 6 bases and J dropped 9; count of bases not matched to a gene: 6. CDR3 nucleotide sequence: TGTGCCAGCAGCATTAGCGGGTCGACGCAGTATTTT. Amino acid sequence: CASSISGSTQYF.

This clone was seen only a few times. This chain uses TRBV5-8 with TRBJ2-1, with 10 bases matching TRBD1. This CDR3 region has 19 residues. The germline gives CDR1 SGHTS, CDR2 YDEGEE. The V segment lost 4 bases and the J segment 4 bases; nucleotides outside the gene matches: 17. The CDR3 reads CASSPLGTGDILLYNEQFF. Here the CDR3 DNA reads TGTGCCAGCAGCCCTCTAGGGACAGGGGACATCCTATTGTACAATGAGCAGTTCTTC.

This clone was observed a single time. This rearrangement joins TRBV28 to TRBJ2-3; 9 bases fit TRBD2. Germline V gene sequence: CDR1 MDHEN, CDR2 SYDVKM. With V trimmed by 8 bases and J by 2 bases, 5 bases remained unmatched. This CDR3 comprises 14 residues. The CDR3 loop reads CASCTSGFTDTQYF. The CDR3 DNA sequence: TGTGCCAGCTGTACTAGCGGGTTCACAGATACGCAGTATTTT.

The chain links TRBV15 to TRBJ2-7; 8 bases are a match to TRBD1. CDR3 length: 15 residues. V was pared by 1 base and J by 1 base, with 3 bases of the junction left unmatched. CDR1 and CDR2 (germline): LNHNV, YYDKDF (reference sequence). CDR3 in amino acids: CATSRGDRGSYEQYF. The CDR3 region has the DNA TGTGCCACCAGCAGAGGCGACAGGGGATCCTACGAGCAGTACTTC.

This clone was picked up one time. The same CDR3 also results from other DNA sequences found in this sample. This chain connects TRBV5-1 to TRBJ1-6; D possibly corresponds to TRBD1 (5 bases). Trimming pared 0 bases from V and 7 bases from J, leaving 8 bases between. This CDR3 spans 14 amino acids. Per the germline V gene, CDR1 is SGHRS and CDR2 is YFSETQ. The DNA of the CDR3 is TGCGCCAGCAGCTTGGGACAGTCAAATTCACCCCTCCACTTT. Its protein is CASSLGQSNSPLHF.

This chain links TRBV13 with TRBJ2-3; 9 nucleotides line up with TRBD2. The CDR3 has 14 amino acids. Germline V gene sequence: CDR1 PRHDT, CDR2 FYEKMQ (reference sequence). The ends lost 4 bases at V and 4 bases at J; junction bases unmatched: 3. This CDR3 is CASSSLAGSDTQYF. CDR3 in DNA: TGTGCCAGCAGCTCCCTAGCGGGGTCAGATACGCAGTATTTT.

The rearrangement links TRBV9 to TRBJ2-3; TRBD2 matches at 13 bases. CDR1 is SGDLS, CDR2 YYNGEE, per germline. Germline trimming cut 2 bases from V and 8 bases from J; bases unmatched to any gene: 11. This CDR3 is 17 amino acids long. The DNA for the CDR3 is TGTGCCAGCAGCGTCTACGGGACTAGCGGGGCACAAGGTACGCAGTATTTT. Translating it yields CASSVYGTSGAQGTQYF.